This record concerns one TCR beta chain sequence. The repertoire was sequenced with immunoSEQ multiplex PCR; TCRdb's copy has only in-frame clones and lacks some. The table includes hundreds of thousands of clones, approximately 85% detected once. The data derive from a study of blood T cell repertoires in COVID-19. About the research overall: T cells, B-cell-depleted T cells, or PBMCs provided the cDNA or gDNA that served as material.

Cohorts were determined from participant-reported clinical history. J lost 3 bases, V lost 4 bases, and 12 bases had no gene match. Germline values: CDR1 SGHTA, CDR2 FQGNSA. The CDR3 runs 18 residues. The TCR comes from a woman aged 25 to 39 who had recovered from COVID-19. Sequencing used PBMCs or T cells enriched from blood (not recorded which). This chain uses TRBV7-2 with TRBJ2-2, with 9 bases matching TRBD2. The CDR3 loop reads CASSWAQGLAYHTGELFF. Here the CDR3 DNA reads TGTGCCAGCAGCTGGGCCCAGGGACTAGCTTATCACACCGGGGAGCTGTTTTTT.